One and the same sample provided the 13 T cell receptor beta chains below, sequenced in a study of Ad26.COV2.S vaccination and SARS-CoV-2 variants. Here immunoSEQ multiplex PCR was the method, and the copy in TCRdb shows in-frame clones only, minus some. The repertoire holds about 400,000 clones, with approximately 91% as singletons. Indicated treatment: 19 received Ad26.COV2.S at low or high dose, single or two shots; about 5 received placebo; per-sample allocation not given. Collection of the samples took place on day 63 after the first injection of vaccine or placebo. The sample consisted of peripheral blood, taken in a trial of Ad26.COV2.S vaccine versus placebo. These receptors all stem from a person aged 18-65 years who received the Ad26.COV2.S COVID-19 vaccine or a placebo.

V is TRBV18 and J is TRBJ1-6; TRBD1 aligns across 7 bases. V shed 3 bases, J shed 11 bases, and the junction held 10 bases outside the gene matches. The CDR3 totals 15 residues. Germline V gene data show CDR1 as KGHSH and CDR2 as LQKENI. CDR3 nucleotides: TGTGCCAGCTCACCGGCCGGGACAGCTAACGCACCCCTCCACTTT. It specifies CASSPAGTANAPLHF.

The rearrangement uses TRBV28 and TRBJ2-1; no firm D call. This CDR3 comprises 14 residues. Trimming cost V 3 bases and J 3 bases, with 9 bases left between them. Germline V gene lookup returns CDR1 MDHEN and CDR2 SYDVKM. The CDR3 region is CASSLRWGYNEQFF. Written as DNA, the CDR3 is TGTGCCAGCAGTTTGAGGTGGGGCTACAATGAGCAGTTCTTC.

The V gene is TRBV3-1 (or the pseudogene TRBV3-2), the J gene TRBJ2-7; 7 bases match TRBD1. The CDR3 sequence is 15 residues long. The junction had 7 bases not matched to a gene; V was cut back by 1 base and J by 4 bases. Per the germline V gene, CDR1 is LGHDT and CDR2 is YNNKEL (reference sequence). CDR3 sequence: CASSQVRGQKYEQYF. The CDR3 DNA reads TGTGCCAGCAGCCAAGTAAGGGGACAGAAGTACGAGCAGTACTTC.

V and J are TRBV18 and TRBJ2-1, with 16 bases lining up with TRBD2. CDR1 and CDR2 from the germline V gene are KGHSH and LQKENI. The CDR3 has 20 residues. The junction had 10 bases not matched to a gene; V was cut back by 3 bases and J by 2 bases. The CDR3 loop reads CASSPFVGTSGRAAYNEQFF. The CDR3 nucleotides read TGTGCCAGCTCACCGTTCGTGGGGACTAGCGGGAGGGCCGCCTACAATGAGCAGTTCTTC. The full variable domain, its missing parts supplied by reference TRBV18 and TRBJ2-1, is NAGVMQNPRHLVRRRGQEARLRCSPMKGHSHVYWYRQLPEEGLKFMVYLQKENIIDESGMPKERFSAEFPKEGPSILRIQQVVRGDSAAYFCASSPFVGTSGRAAYNEQFFGPGTRLTVL.

The V call is TRBV2, the J call TRBJ1-2; the D gene is possibly TRBD1 (5 bases). There are 13 residues in the CDR3. V was cut by 6 bases and J by 2 bases, with 10 bases left in between. The germline V gene has CDR1 SNHLY and CDR2 FYNNEI. The CDR3 coding sequence is TGTGCCAGCAGGGGGTGGGGGAACTATGGCTACACCTTC. This encodes CASRGWGNYGYTF. Filled out from reference TRBV2 and TRBJ1-2, the complete variable domain reads EPEVTQTPSHQVTQMGQEVILRCVPISNHLYFYWYRQILGQKVEFLVSFYNNEISEKSEIFDDQFSVERPDGSNFTLKIRSTKLEDSAMYFCASRGWGNYGYTFGSGTRLTVV.

This rearrangement joins TRBV12-5 to TRBJ2-2, with 7 positions matching TRBD2. The CDR3 is made up of 14 amino acids. Germline V gene data show CDR1 as LGHNT and CDR2 as FRNRAP. With V trimmed by 7 bases and J by 6 bases, 8 bases remained unmatched. The CDR3 DNA reads TGTGCTAGTGAAAAGGGACTAAATCCCGGGGAGCTGTTTTTT. It is translated as CASEKGLNPGELFF.

The rearrangement joins TRBV7-9 to TRBJ1-4, with D maybe TRBD1 (6 bases). V lost 7 bases and J 8 bases, leaving 8 bases between the germline ends. There are 11 residues in the CDR3. Germline V lookup: CDR1 SEHNR, CDR2 FQNEAQ (reference sequence). The CDR3 bases are TGTGCCAGCACCGACAGGGAAAAACTGTTTTTT. Amino acid sequence: CASTDREKLFF.

In this sample, this clone turned up once. The chain combines TRBV3-1 (or the pseudogene TRBV3-2) with TRBJ1-3, with 7 nucleotides matching TRBD1. The CDR3 sequence is 17 residues long. Trimming at V came to 4 bases and at J to 1 base, leaving 10 bases not matched to a gene. Germline values: CDR1 LGHDT, CDR2 YNNKEL (reference sequence). The CDR3 coding sequence is TGTGCCAGCAGCCTTACACCAGGGGGGCTGTCTGGAAACACCATATATTTT. This translates into CASSLTPGGLSGNTIYF.

The rearrangement joins TRBV6-6 to TRBJ1-2; TRBD1 might be the D (5 bases). CDR1 and CDR2 from the germline V gene are MNHNY and SVGAGI (reference sequence). V dropped 2 bases and J dropped 3 bases, with 10 bases sitting between them. CDR3 length equals 14 residues. CDR3: CASSYRQGYYGYTF. In nucleotides, the CDR3 is TGTGCCAGCAGTTACCGGCAGGGCTACTATGGCTACACCTTC.

The chain couples TRBV11-3 to TRBJ1-4, with no clear D. Germline-derived CDR1 and CDR2 are SGHNT and YENEEA. The CDR3 runs 15 residues. Trimming took 5 bases from V and 1 from J, leaving 11 bases between them. The CDR3 loop reads CASSPSLETNEKLFF. The CDR3 region has the DNA TGTGCCAGCAGCCCCTCTCTAGAAACTAATGAAAAACTGTTTTTT.

The rearrangement joins TRBV11-2 to TRBJ2-2; D is uncertain. CDR3 length equals 12 residues. Germline CDR1 and CDR2: SGHAT and FQNNGV. Between the trimmed V and J ends, which lost 1 base and 8 bases, there was a span of 5 bases. CDR3 nucleotide sequence: TGTGCCAGCAGCTTAGCAGTTGGGGAGCTGTTTTTT. It yields the protein CASSLAVGELFF. The whole variable domain, remainder taken from reference TRBV11-2 and TRBJ2-2, is EAGVAQSPRYKIIEKRQSVAFWCNPISGHATLYWYQQILGQGPKLLIQFQNNGVVDDSQLPKDRFSAERLKGVDSTLKIQPAKLEDSAVYLCASSLAVGELFFGEGSRLTVL.

The chain couples TRBV6-6 to TRBJ1-2; 12 nucleotides line up with TRBD1. With 6 bases clipped from V and 0 bases from J, the junction kept 5 bases outside the gene matches. The CDR3 has 16 residues. The germline V gene encodes CDR1 MNHNY and CDR2 SVGAGI (reference sequence). CDR3 residues: CASSPGQGAANYGYTF. The CDR3 coding sequence is TGTGCCAGCAGCCCGGGACAGGGGGCAGCTAACTATGGCTACACCTTC.

The chain links TRBV7-8 to TRBJ2-7; the D gene could be TRBD1 or TRBD2 (5 bases each). The ends were cut back, 1 base at V and 4 bases at J, with 14 bases in the middle. Per germline, CDR1 SGHVS and CDR2 FQNEAQ. The CDR3 spans 15 residues. The CDR3 loop reads CASSLETGARYEQYF. The CDR3 region has the DNA TGTGCCAGCAGCTTAGAAACCGGGGCCCGATACGAGCAGTACTTC.